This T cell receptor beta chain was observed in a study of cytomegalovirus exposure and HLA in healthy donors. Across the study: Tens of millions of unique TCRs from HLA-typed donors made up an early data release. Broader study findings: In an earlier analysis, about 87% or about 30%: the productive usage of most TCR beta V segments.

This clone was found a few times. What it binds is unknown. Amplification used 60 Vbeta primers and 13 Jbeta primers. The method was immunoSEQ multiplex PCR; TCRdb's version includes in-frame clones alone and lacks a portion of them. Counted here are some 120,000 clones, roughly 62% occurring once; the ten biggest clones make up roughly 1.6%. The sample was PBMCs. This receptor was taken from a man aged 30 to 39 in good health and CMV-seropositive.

The CDR3 coding sequence is TGTGCCAGCAGTAAACAGGGGGCTCCCTACGAGCAGTACTTC. It specifies CASSKQGAPYEQYF. The chain recombines TRBV6-5 with TRBJ2-7; 9 bases fit TRBD1. The V gene's germline CDR1 is MNHEY and CDR2 SVGAGI. V dropped 5 bases and J dropped 2; count of bases not matched to a gene: 4. The CDR3 spans 14 residues.